This T cell receptor beta chain was captured by sequencing in a study of T-cell memory formation after mild COVID-19. General study findings and limits: Contracting CD4+ clones sat mainly in CM and EM; CD8+ in EMRA. Clones that shrank (day 15 to 85) were balanced CD4/CD8, whereas later expanders leaned CD4+. Some clones that responded turned up in pre-infection memory, which suggests that cross-reactive memory joined in.

The CDR3 covers 13 residues. Trimming took 4 bases from V and 3 from J, leaving 9 bases between them. The germline V gene encodes CDR1 SGHTA and CDR2 FQGNSA. This clonotype was picked up a small number of times. The antigen remains undetermined. TCRdb called the 5' RACE reads again in MiXCR, with one record for every CDR3 protein. The sample has some 280,000 distinct CDR3 sequences, around 15% seen once. The chain employs TRBV7-2 and TRBJ1-1, with unresolved D. The receptor was isolated from a man aged 18 to 35 who had mild COVID-19 (a few samples of this study predate the infection). Cell type and time point are not known. The sample taken for sequencing was PBMCs or a T cell subset sorted from them (not recorded which). The CDR3: CASSSQADTEAFF. The CDR3, as DNA: TGTGCCAGCAGCTCCCAGGCGGACACTGAAGCTTTCTTT.